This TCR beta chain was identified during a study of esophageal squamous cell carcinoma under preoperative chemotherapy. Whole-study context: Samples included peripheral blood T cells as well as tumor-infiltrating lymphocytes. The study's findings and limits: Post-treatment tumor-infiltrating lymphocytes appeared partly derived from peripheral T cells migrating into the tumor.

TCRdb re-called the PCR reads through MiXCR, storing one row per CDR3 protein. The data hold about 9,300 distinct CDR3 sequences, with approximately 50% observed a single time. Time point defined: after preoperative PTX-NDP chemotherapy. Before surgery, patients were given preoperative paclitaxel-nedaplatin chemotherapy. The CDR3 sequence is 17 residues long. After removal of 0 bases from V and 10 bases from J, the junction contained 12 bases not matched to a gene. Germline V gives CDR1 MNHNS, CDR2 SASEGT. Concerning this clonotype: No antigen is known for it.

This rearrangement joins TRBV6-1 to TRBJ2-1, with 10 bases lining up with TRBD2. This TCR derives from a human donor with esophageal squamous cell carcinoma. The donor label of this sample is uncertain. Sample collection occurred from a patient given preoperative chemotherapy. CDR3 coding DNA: TGTGCCAGCAGTGAAGCCGTAGGGCTAGCGGGAGTAGGGGAGCAGTTCTTC. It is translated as CASSEAVGLAGVGEQFF.